This T cell receptor (beta chain) stems from a study of shared clonotypes between healthy human individuals. Study-wide findings and caveats: Naive CD4 clonotype sharing across several donors was 5% to 6%.

With 6 bases removed from V and 2 bases from J, the gap between germline ends came to 19 bases. The V gene's germline CDR1 is SQVTM and CDR2 ANQGSEA. The CDR3 covers 16 residues. The protocol was immunoSEQ multiplex PCR, while the TCRdb copy is restricted to in-frame clones and leaves out a portion. The profile shows 1,400,000 or so clones, 98% of them singletons. As regards this clone: No antigen is known for it.

This chain uses TRBV29-1 with TRBJ2-2; maybe TRBD1 (6 bases). Sequenced material: naive CD4+ T cells sorted from blood. Subset specified: CD45RA+ positively selected. This TCR came from a man younger than 45 in good health. The CDR3 nucleotides read TGCAGCGTCACAGACCGGGACACACCCAACACCGGGGAGCTGTTTTTT. This encodes CSVTDRDTPNTGELFF.